This paragraph covers one T cell receptor beta chain sequence. The data belong to a study of T cell changes during pregnancy in multiple sclerosis. Germline V gene data show CDR1 as SGDLS and CDR2 as YYNGEE. The CDR3 covers 15 residues. Germline trimming cut 3 bases from V and 6 bases from J; bases unmatched to any gene: 8. Measured with immunoSEQ multiplex PCR; TCRdb has only the in-frame clones, and not every one. The table lists 47,000 or so clones, 94% of them singletons, with roughly 0.5% in the top ten. Material: CD4+ T cells from peripheral blood mononuclear cells, obtained in the first trimester of pregnancy. This receptor was identified in a female donor with multiple sclerosis, enrolled in a pregnancy study. The V call is TRBV9, the J call TRBJ1-5; 8 positions match TRBD1. CDR3 sequence reads: CASSAQGDFRQPQHF. CDR3 bases: TGTGCCAGCAGCGCACAGGGGGACTTCCGTCAGCCCCAGCATTTT.